This is a list of T cell receptor beta chains from one sample in a study of shared clonotypes between healthy human individuals. The assay was immunoSEQ multiplex PCR, and TCRdb's table has in-frame clones only and misses some. The sample has about half a million clones; roughly 78% are singletons. The sequenced sample consisted of PBMCs. These receptors originate from a woman in her thirties or forties in good health. Some clones in this sample may be carry-over from other donors' samples. Each CDR3 is given with its conserved first and last residue. The order of the fields is CDR3 DNA, CDR3 protein, V gene, J gene, D gene, clone size. D genes are given only for firm matches. Expanded clones get a size class; other rows say once, few or many, or leave the size out.

DNA: TGTGCCAGCAGTTTGTGGCAGGGTAGTGAAAAACTGTTTTTT
CDR3: CASSLWQGSEKLFF
V: TRBV28
J: TRBJ1-4
D: -
size: once

DNA: TGTGCCAGCAGCTTAGCGGGACAGCACACTGAAGCTTTCTTT
CDR3: CASSLAGQHTEAFF
V: TRBV11-2
J: TRBJ1-1
D: TRBD1
size: many

DNA: TGTGCCTGGAGTGCCCTTTACGGGAGCACAGATACGCAGTATTTT
CDR3: CAWSALYGSTDTQYF
V: TRBV30
J: TRBJ2-3
D: -
size: -

DNA: TGTGCCAGCAGCCAAGGTCCGGGGACCTACGAGCAGTACTTC
CDR3: CASSQGPGTYEQYF
V: TRBV4-2
J: TRBJ2-7
D: -
size: -

DNA: TGTGCCAGCAGCTTGGGGAGGTCCTACGAGCAGTACTTC
CDR3: CASSLGRSYEQYF
V: TRBV5-6
J: TRBJ2-7
D: -
size: -

DNA: TGCAACCCCGGTCGGGCGGGAGGGCTCTCCTACGAGCAGTACTTC
CDR3: CNPGRAGGLSYEQYF
V: TRBV29-1
J: TRBJ2-7
D: TRBD2
size: -

DNA: TGTGCCAGCAGCGCCCCCCTCGGACAGGGGTCAAATGAGCAGTTCTTC
CDR3: CASSAPLGQGSNEQFF
V: TRBV9
J: TRBJ2-1
D: TRBD1
size: -

DNA: TGCGCCAGCAGCACGATTGGACAGGGAATGAACACTGAAGCTTTCTTT
CDR3: CASSTIGQGMNTEAFF
V: TRBV4-1
J: TRBJ1-1
D: TRBD1
size: -

DNA: TGTGCCAGCAGTTTAGCGCTGGGTGAGCAGTTCTTC
CDR3: CASSLALGEQFF
V: TRBV28
J: TRBJ2-1
D: -
size: -

DNA: TGTGCCAGCAGTCAGAACAGGGGGCGTGAGACCCAGTACTTC
CDR3: CASSQNRGRETQYF
V: TRBV27
J: TRBJ2-5
D: TRBD1
size: -

DNA: TGTGCCAGTAGACCACAGGGGGCGGAAAACATTCAGTACTTC
CDR3: CASRPQGAENIQYF
V: TRBV19
J: TRBJ2-4
D: TRBD1
size: once

DNA: TGTGCCAGCAGGGTAACAGGGATCCAGCCCCAGCATTTT
CDR3: CASRVTGIQPQHF
V: TRBV2
J: TRBJ1-5
D: -
size: few

DNA: TGTGCCAGCAGTGAGACCGCCGGGACAGGGGGCTATGGCTACACCTTC
CDR3: CASSETAGTGGYGYTF
V: TRBV28
J: TRBJ1-2
D: TRBD1
size: once

DNA: TGCGCCAGCATGCCCGGCCCTGGGGAAGGCTATGGCTACACCTTC
CDR3: CASMPGPGEGYGYTF
V: TRBV5-1
J: TRBJ1-2
D: -
size: few

DNA: TGTGCCACCAGCAGAGATTGGCTAGCGGGAATGAGGGGGGAGCTGTTTTTT
CDR3: CATSRDWLAGMRGELFF
V: TRBV15
J: TRBJ2-2
D: TRBD2
size: -

DNA: TGTGCCAGCAGCTTAACTAGCGGGAGGGCCGGGGAGACCCAGTACTTC
CDR3: CASSLTSGRAGETQYF
V: TRBV7-3
J: TRBJ2-5
D: TRBD2
size: -

DNA: TGTGCCAGCAGTTACTCAGGCTCTGGGGCCAACGTCCTGACTTTC
CDR3: CASSYSGSGANVLTF
V: TRBV6-5
J: TRBJ2-6
D: -
size: -

DNA: TGTGCCAGCAGCCCCCGCTCGACAGGGAGGGACACCATATATTTT
CDR3: CASSPRSTGRDTIYF
V: TRBV7-9
J: TRBJ1-3
D: TRBD1
size: -

DNA: TGTGCCTGGAGTGTACGGGGACAGGGGTATGAAAAACTGTTTTTT
CDR3: CAWSVRGQGYEKLFF
V: TRBV30
J: TRBJ1-4
D: TRBD1
size: -

DNA: TGTGCCACCAGCAGAGAGGGGGGACATGTTAATGAGCAGTTCTTC
CDR3: CATSREGGHVNEQFF
V: TRBV15
J: TRBJ2-1
D: -
size: -

DNA: TGTGCCAGCGATACCCAGTACTTC
CDR3: CASDTQYF
V: TRBV5-8
J: TRBJ2-5
D: -
size: -

DNA: TGCGCCAGCAGTCGTCGGGGACCAATACAAGAGACCCAGTACTTC
CDR3: CASSRRGPIQETQYF
V: TRBV23-1
J: TRBJ2-5
D: -
size: -

DNA: TGTGCCAGCAGCGCCCGGGACTCCCCCTACAATGAGCAGTTCTTC
CDR3: CASSARDSPYNEQFF
V: TRBV9
J: TRBJ2-1
D: -
size: -

DNA: TGTGCCAGCAGCCAAAGACAGGGGGTTCTAACCGGGGAGCTGTTTTTT
CDR3: CASSQRQGVLTGELFF
V: TRBV7-2
J: TRBJ2-2
D: TRBD1
size: -

DNA: TGTGCCAGTAGTGCTCGGGACGGCTACAATGAGCAGTTCTTC
CDR3: CASSARDGYNEQFF
V: TRBV19
J: TRBJ2-1
D: -
size: -

DNA: TGTGCCAGCAGGCGGGAAACCGGGGAGCTGTTTTTT
CDR3: CASRRETGELFF
V: TRBV6-5
J: TRBJ2-2
D: -
size: once

DNA: TGTGCCAGCAGTATTCGGGACAGGGACCTCTCTGGAAACACCATATATTTT
CDR3: CASSIRDRDLSGNTIYF
V: TRBV28
J: TRBJ1-3
D: TRBD1
size: -

DNA: TGTGCCAGCAGCTTGTTGCAGAGCCAAGAGACCCAGTACTTC
CDR3: CASSLLQSQETQYF
V: TRBV5-5
J: TRBJ2-5
D: -
size: -

DNA: TGTGCCAGCAGCTTGGGACAGGGGTTTGAAGCTTTCTTT
CDR3: CASSLGQGFEAFF
V: TRBV7-2
J: TRBJ1-1
D: TRBD1
size: few

DNA: TGTGCCAGCAGCCCCCAGGGCCTCCACGAGACCCAGTACTTC
CDR3: CASSPQGLHETQYF
V: TRBV7-9
J: TRBJ2-5
D: -
size: -

DNA: TGTGCCTGGACCCCGGGCTCTGGAAACACCATATATTTT
CDR3: CAWTPGSGNTIYF
V: TRBV30
J: TRBJ1-3
D: -
size: -

DNA: TGTGCCAGCAGTTCGACGGGCCACAATGAGCAGTTCTTC
CDR3: CASSSTGHNEQFF
V: TRBV28
J: TRBJ2-1
D: -
size: -

DNA: TGTGCCAGCAGCTTAGCGGGTGTACCCACTGAAGCTTTCTTT
CDR3: CASSLAGVPTEAFF
V: TRBV7-2
J: TRBJ1-1
D: -
size: -

DNA: TGTGCCAGCAGTTACGTCAGGCAAGCCTACGAGCAGTACTTC
CDR3: CASSYVRQAYEQYF
V: TRBV6-5
J: TRBJ2-7
D: -
size: few

DNA: TGTGCCAGTAGTATAGAAGGACCGGGACTAGCGGGAGGCACAGATACGCAGTATTTT
CDR3: CASSIEGPGLAGGTDTQYF
V: TRBV19
J: TRBJ2-3
D: TRBD2
size: -

DNA: TGTGCCAGTAGTGCCAGCAGGGATGAATACAATGAGCAGTTCTTC
CDR3: CASSASRDEYNEQFF
V: TRBV19
J: TRBJ2-1
D: -
size: -

DNA: TGTGCCAGCAGCTTAGCGCTCTCTGTCTACGAGCAGTACTTC
CDR3: CASSLALSVYEQYF
V: TRBV7-2
J: TRBJ2-7
D: -
size: -

DNA: TGTGCCAGCAGCCCAGGGACTAGCGGATACAATGAGCAGTTCTTC
CDR3: CASSPGTSGYNEQFF
V: TRBV9
J: TRBJ2-1
D: TRBD2
size: -

DNA: TGTGCCAGCAGCTTTGGGGGGGAGGGTAGCGAGCAGTACTTC
CDR3: CASSFGGEGSEQYF
V: TRBV5-4
J: TRBJ2-7
D: TRBD2
size: once

DNA: TGCGCCAGCAGTGAGATGCAAAATAGCAATCAGCCCCAGCATTTT
CDR3: CASSEMQNSNQPQHF
V: TRBV10-2
J: TRBJ1-5
D: -
size: -

DNA: TGTGCCAGTAGTATAGAGGGTCGCCGAGCTTTCTTT
CDR3: CASSIEGRRAFF
V: TRBV19
J: TRBJ1-1
D: -
size: -

DNA: TGTGCCAGCAGTGAAGCTGAGAGGGGAAGGCCCCAGCATTTT
CDR3: CASSEAERGRPQHF
V: TRBV6-1
J: TRBJ1-5
D: -
size: -

DNA: TGTGCCAGCAGTCCCCCGAGACGATTTGGAGCTTTCTTT
CDR3: CASSPPRRFGAFF
V: TRBV28
J: TRBJ1-1
D: -
size: few

DNA: TGCGCCAGCAGCTTGGAGGGTCCCTACAATGAGCAGTTCTTC
CDR3: CASSLEGPYNEQFF
V: TRBV5-1
J: TRBJ2-1
D: -
size: -

DNA: TGTGCCATCAGTGAACCGACTAGCGGGAGGTCCTACGAGCAGTACTTC
CDR3: CAISEPTSGRSYEQYF
V: TRBV10-3
J: TRBJ2-7
D: TRBD2
size: -

DNA: TGTGCCAGCAGTGAAGGGTCAGATACGCAGTATTTT
CDR3: CASSEGSDTQYF
V: TRBV2
J: TRBJ2-3
D: -
size: -

DNA: TGTGCCAGCAGCACACTCCGGGACGGCATCTACAATGAGCAGTTCTTC
CDR3: CASSTLRDGIYNEQFF
V: TRBV5-4
J: TRBJ2-1
D: -
size: -

DNA: TGCGCCAGCAATTCGGGTCTGAACACTGAAGCTTTCTTT
CDR3: CASNSGLNTEAFF
V: TRBV5-1
J: TRBJ1-1
D: -
size: -

DNA: TGTGCCAGCAGCGCCCTAGGGGGGCCAGATACGCAGTATTTT
CDR3: CASSALGGPDTQYF
V: TRBV7-3
J: TRBJ2-3
D: -
size: -

DNA: TGCGCCAGCAGCACAGGTCCCCCCTACGAGCAGTACTTC
CDR3: CASSTGPPYEQYF
V: TRBV5-1
J: TRBJ2-7
D: -
size: -

DNA: TGTGCCAGCAGCTTGGCGGGGTACAATGAGCAGTTCTTC
CDR3: CASSLAGYNEQFF
V: TRBV11-2
J: TRBJ2-1
D: -
size: -

DNA: TGTGCCAGCAGTAAAACGGGACAGCGGACCAATGAGCAGTTCTTC
CDR3: CASSKTGQRTNEQFF
V: TRBV28
J: TRBJ2-1
D: TRBD1
size: -

DNA: TGTGCCAGCAGCCAAGGGGGGCCCGGGAGCGGGAGCTACGAGCAGTACTTC
CDR3: CASSQGGPGSGSYEQYF
V: TRBV4-2
J: TRBJ2-7
D: TRBD2
size: -

DNA: TGTGCCAGTAGTCTTTTGGACAGGGAAAACATTCAGTACTTC
CDR3: CASSLLDRENIQYF
V: TRBV19
J: TRBJ2-4
D: TRBD1
size: -

DNA: TGTGCCAGCGGGACTAGCGGGAGATTGGTAACAGATACGCAGTATTTT
CDR3: CASGTSGRLVTDTQYF
V: TRBV6-4
J: TRBJ2-3
D: TRBD2
size: -